The 17 T cell receptor beta chains reported below all come from one sample, sequenced in a study of cytomegalovirus exposure and HLA in healthy donors. The primer mix had 60 Vbeta and 13 Jbeta primers. Using immunoSEQ multiplex PCR, the repertoire was profiled, and TCRdb retains in-frame clones only, with some absent. The table records some 120,000 clones, roughly 70% of them present only once. The source material was PBMCs. These receptors came from a man aged 40-49 years in good health and CMV-seropositive.

The rearrangement joins TRBV7-2 to TRBJ1-1; D not certain. V dropped 4 bases and J dropped 2 bases, with 5 bases sitting between them. This CDR3 is built from 12 residues. CDR1 is SGHTA and CDR2 is FQGNSA in the germline V gene. CDR3 residues: CASSSFNTEAFF. The CDR3 DNA reads as TGTGCCAGCAGCTCCTTTAACACTGAAGCTTTCTTT.

This chain connects TRBV5-1 to TRBJ2-7, with 8 bases matching TRBD1. This CDR3 is 14 amino acids long. V lost 3 bases, J lost 4 bases, and 6 bases stayed unmatched. Germline V CDR1 and CDR2: SGHRS, YFSETQ. The CDR3 nucleotides are TGCGCCAGCAGCTACCGGGACAGGCGTTACGAGCAGTACTTC. This sequence encodes CASSYRDRRYEQYF.

The J gene is TRBJ1-6, the V gene TRBV6-1, with D perhaps TRBD1 (6 bases). The CDR3 totals 15 residues. CDR1 is MNHNS, CDR2 SASEGT, per germline. V shed 6 bases and J shed 7 bases, with 16 bases lying between them. For the CDR3, the DNA is TGTGCCAGCAGAGACGAAAGGGGGTTGAATTCACCCCTCCACTTT. Amino acids: CASRDERGLNSPLHF.

The chain carries TRBV7-8 and TRBJ1-6, with 9 bases aligning to TRBD1. CDR3 length equals 14 residues. Germline CDR1 SGHVS, CDR2 FQNEAQ. Unmatched junction bases numbered 3, after V lost 6 bases and J lost 6 bases. The DNA of the CDR3 is TGTGCCAGCAGGGGACAGGGCGGTAATTCACCCCTCCACTTT. This encodes CASRGQGGNSPLHF.

The V call is TRBV5-1, the J call TRBJ2-1; TRBD1 matches at 10 bases. The V gene end was trimmed by 3 bases and the J gene end by 7 bases; junction bases not matched to a gene: 7. Germline assignment: CDR1 SGHRS and CDR2 YFSETQ. CDR3 length: 15 amino acids. This CDR3 reads CASSSRQGAGNEQFF. CDR3 sequence (DNA): TGCGCCAGCAGCTCACGACAGGGGGCAGGGAATGAGCAGTTCTTC.

V is TRBV15 and J is TRBJ2-6; maybe TRBD2 (6 bases). CDR1 and CDR2 (germline): LNHNV, YYDKDF (reference sequence). The V and J ends lost 5 bases and 2 bases respectively, with 10 bases between them. The CDR3 spans 15 residues. CDR3 sequence reads: CATSPWGAGANVLTF. The DNA for the CDR3 is TGTGCCACCAGCCCCTGGGGGGCTGGGGCCAACGTCCTGACTTTC.

The chain couples TRBV6-8 to TRBJ2-5; 9 bases line up with TRBD2. With 3 bases clipped from V and 5 bases from J, the junction kept 7 bases outside the gene matches. Germline loops: CDR1 MNHGY, CDR2 SAAAGT. The CDR3 sequence is 15 residues long. Here the CDR3 reads CASSYGAGGRETQYF. The DNA for the CDR3 is TGTGCCAGCAGTTATGGGGCGGGGGGGCGTGAGACCCAGTACTTC.

The chain recombines TRBV7-2 with TRBJ1-2, with TRBD1 as a possible D gene (5 bases). Germline CDR1 and CDR2: SGHTA and FQGNSA. This CDR3 spans 13 amino acids. V was trimmed by 2 bases and J by 4 bases, leaving 8 bases between them. The CDR3 sequence is CASSLIGAYGYTF. Written as DNA, the CDR3 is TGTGCCAGCAGCTTAATAGGGGCCTATGGCTACACCTTC.

The V call is TRBV9, the J call TRBJ1-2; D is unclear. V lost 6 bases, J lost 2 bases, and 17 bases lay in between. Per germline, CDR1 SGDLS and CDR2 YYNGEE. The CDR3 is 15 residues long. This CDR3 reads CASTFTAASNYGYTF. Here the CDR3 DNA reads TGTGCCAGCACCTTTACAGCGGCCTCCAACTATGGCTACACCTTC.

The V gene is TRBV29-1, the J gene TRBJ2-7; perhaps TRBD1 as D (6 bases). The V gene's germline CDR1 is SQVTM and CDR2 ANQGSEA. The V and J ends lost 7 bases and 2 bases respectively, with 9 bases between them. This CDR3 has 11 amino acids. The CDR3 here is CSGGHTYEQYF. The CDR3 DNA follows: TGCAGCGGGGGACATACCTACGAGCAGTACTTC.

The rearrangement links TRBV5-1 to TRBJ1-1; 7 nucleotides agree with TRBD1. V shed 4 bases and J 5 bases; nucleotides not matched to a gene: 8. The CDR3 totals 14 residues. The germline V gene encodes CDR1 SGHRS and CDR2 YFSETQ. CDR3 nucleotides: TGCGCCAGCAGCCTGGCGACAGGGTATACTGAAGCTTTCTTT. Residues: CASSLATGYTEAFF.

The chain joins TRBV6-6 to TRBJ2-7; D might be TRBD2 (5 bases). Trimming pared 2 bases from V and 3 bases from J, leaving 8 bases between. This CDR3 comprises 13 residues. The germline gives CDR1 MNHNY, CDR2 SVGAGI (reference sequence). DNA for the CDR3: TGTGCCAGCAGTTACACTAGGAGCTACGAGCAGTACTTC. Translating gives CASSYTRSYEQYF.

This chain connects TRBV5-8 to TRBJ1-1; 9 nucleotides match TRBD1. The trim removed 3 bases at V and 10 bases at J, leaving 10 bases unmatched. The CDR3 sequence is 14 residues long. Per germline, CDR1 SGHTS and CDR2 YDEGEE. CDR3 loop: CASSSRDRALGAFF. CDR3 sequence (DNA): TGTGCCAGCAGCTCCCGGGACAGGGCCCTTGGAGCTTTCTTT.

V usage is TRBV7-2 and J usage is TRBJ2-7, with no clear D. V was shortened by 0 bases and J by 0 bases, with 9 bases between the two germline ends. Germline-derived CDR1 and CDR2 are SGHTA and FQGNSA. This CDR3 is built from 15 residues. CDR3 in amino acids: CASSLALWSSYEQYF. The CDR3 bases are TGTGCCAGCAGCTTAGCACTGTGGAGCTCCTACGAGCAGTACTTC. Full variable domain (outside the CDR3, taken from reference TRBV7-2 and TRBJ2-7): GAGVSQSPSNKVTEKGKDVELRCDPISGHTALYWYRQSLGQGLEFLIYFQGNSAPDKSGLPSDRFSAERTGGSVSTLTIQRTQQEDSAVYLCASSLALWSSYEQYFGPGTRLTVT.

In nucleotides, the CDR3 is TGCGCCAGCAGCGTACAGGGGTCTGGAAACACCATATATTTT. The encoded protein is CASSVQGSGNTIYF. The chain links TRBV5-1 to TRBJ1-3; 7 bases map to TRBD1. CDR1 is SGHRS, CDR2 YFSETQ, per germline. With 4 bases clipped from V and 1 base from J, the junction kept 2 bases outside the gene matches. This CDR3 is 14 amino acids long.

The chain uses TRBV5-1 and TRBJ2-1, with 8 bases lining up with TRBD2. CDR1 and CDR2 (germline): SGHRS, YFSETQ. This CDR3 region has 14 residues. V trimming: 4 bases; J trimming: 4 bases; junction bases outside the gene matches: 4. This CDR3 reads CASSPGTRYNEQFF. CDR3 DNA sequence: TGCGCCAGCAGCCCCGGGACTAGATACAATGAGCAGTTCTTC.

This clone has a handful of counts. This rearrangement joins TRBV11-3 to TRBJ1-1; possible D gene TRBD1, 5 bases. This CDR3 is 14 amino acids long. CDR1 SGHNT and CDR2 YENEEA come from the germline V gene. Trimming left V 1 base short and J 4 bases short, with 10 bases between. The DNA of the CDR3 is TGTGCCAGCAGCTTAGGGGGGGGGAGCACTGAAGCTTTCTTT. Translation gives CASSLGGGSTEAFF. The whole variable domain, filled in from reference TRBV11-3 and TRBJ1-1, reads EAGVVQSPRYKIIEKKQPVAFWCNPISGHNTLYWYLQNLGQGPELLIRYENEEAVDDSQLPKDRFSAERLKGVDSTLKIQPAELGDSAVYLCASSLGGGSTEAFFGQGTRLTVV.